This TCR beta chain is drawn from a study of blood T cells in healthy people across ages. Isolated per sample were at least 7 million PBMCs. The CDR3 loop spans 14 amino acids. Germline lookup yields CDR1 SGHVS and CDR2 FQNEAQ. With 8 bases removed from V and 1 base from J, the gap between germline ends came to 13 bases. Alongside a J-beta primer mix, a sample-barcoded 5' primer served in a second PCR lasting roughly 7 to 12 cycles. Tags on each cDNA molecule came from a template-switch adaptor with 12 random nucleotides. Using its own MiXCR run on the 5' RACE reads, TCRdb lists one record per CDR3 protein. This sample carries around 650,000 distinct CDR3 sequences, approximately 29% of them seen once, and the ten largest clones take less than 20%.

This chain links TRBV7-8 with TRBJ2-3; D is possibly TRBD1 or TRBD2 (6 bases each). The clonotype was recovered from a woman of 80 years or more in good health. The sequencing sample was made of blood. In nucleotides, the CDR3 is TGTGCCAGCCTAGTCGGGGGCGGCACAGATACGCAGTATTTT. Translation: CASLVGGGTDTQYF.